This TCR beta chain was recorded in a study of identical twins. One entry per CDR3 protein, called by TCRdb with MiXCR from the 5' RACE reads. The table has roughly 630,000 distinct CDR3 sequences, around 7.5% seen once; the top ten hold roughly 1.6%. The CDR3 consists of 17 residues. The V end was cut by 6 bases, the J end by 2 bases, with 22 bases between. CDR1 MDHEN and CDR2 SYDVKM come from the germline V gene. To note about this clonotype: Its antigen is unknown.

Study-wide results and caveats: Alpha sequences out of frame and shared by twins had excess low generation probability.

This sample also belongs to another study, concerning yellow fever vaccine responses in identical twins. That investigation notes: Vaccine-induced T cell responses in twins were reportedly observed to appear partly convergent, partly personalized.

The chain employs TRBV28 and TRBJ1-2; possibly TRBD1 for D (5 bases). The sample was PBMCs. The TCR comes from a woman aged 18-29 years in good health. The CDR3 sequence: CASSQMGRPGKNYGYTF. Written as DNA, the CDR3 is TGTGCCAGCAGCCAAATGGGCCGCCCAGGGAAGAACTATGGCTACACCTTC.